This record concerns one TCR beta chain sequence. Authors' data handling: Using reference gene primer amplification, nucleated cell counts were estimated. The protocol was immunoSEQ multiplex PCR, while the TCRdb copy is restricted to in-frame clones and leaves out a portion. V and J calls and clone size are those listed in that table; D and trimming were worked out from the DNA. The repertoire holds fewer than 200,000 clones, roughly 85% seen once, with 15% to 20% in the top ten. The CDR3 is made up of 13 amino acids. The ends were cut back, 0 bases at V and 5 bases at J, with 8 bases in the middle. CDR1 and CDR2 from the germline V gene are LGHDT and YNNKEL (reference sequence). Participants, about 18 to 100 years old, spanned about two dozen US areas. This specimen comes from a study of blood T cell repertoires in COVID-19. About the research overall: The study drew acute and convalescent COVID-19 samples from the United States, Italy and Spain.

Sequencing was carried out using PBMCs or T cells enriched from blood (not recorded which). The chain couples TRBV3-1 (or the pseudogene TRBV3-2) to TRBJ2-7; D is unclear. This TCR was sampled from a man between 60 and 75 years old who had recovered from COVID-19. CDR3 residues: CASSQDSGNEQYF. The DNA for the CDR3 is TGTGCCAGCAGCCAAGATTCAGGTAACGAGCAGTACTTC.